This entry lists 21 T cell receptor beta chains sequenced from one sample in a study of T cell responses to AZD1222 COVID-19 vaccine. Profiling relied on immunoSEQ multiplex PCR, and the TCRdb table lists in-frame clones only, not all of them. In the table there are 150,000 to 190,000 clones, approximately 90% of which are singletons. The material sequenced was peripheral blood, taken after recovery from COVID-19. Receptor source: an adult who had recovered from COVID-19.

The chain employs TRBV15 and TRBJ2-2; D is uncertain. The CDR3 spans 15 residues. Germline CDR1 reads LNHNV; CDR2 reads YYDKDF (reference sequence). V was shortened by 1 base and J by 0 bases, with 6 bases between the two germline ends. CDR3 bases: TGTGCCACCAGCAGAGGCAGCCCGAACACCGGGGAGCTGTTTTTT. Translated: CATSRGSPNTGELFF.

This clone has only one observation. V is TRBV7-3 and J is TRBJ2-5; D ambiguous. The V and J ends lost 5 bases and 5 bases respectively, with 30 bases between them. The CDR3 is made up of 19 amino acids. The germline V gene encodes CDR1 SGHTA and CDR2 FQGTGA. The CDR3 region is CASSPLWVGAKPIRETQYF. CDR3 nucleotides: TGTGCCAGCAGCCCCCTCTGGGTAGGTGCAAAGCCTATTAGGGAGACCCAGTACTTC.

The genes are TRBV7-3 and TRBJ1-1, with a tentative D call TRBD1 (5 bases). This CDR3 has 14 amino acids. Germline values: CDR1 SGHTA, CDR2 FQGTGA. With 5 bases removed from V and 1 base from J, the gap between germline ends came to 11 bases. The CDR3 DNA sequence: TGTGCCAGCAGCCTGAGTGGGGGGAACACTGAAGCTTTCTTT. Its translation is CASSLSGGNTEAFF.

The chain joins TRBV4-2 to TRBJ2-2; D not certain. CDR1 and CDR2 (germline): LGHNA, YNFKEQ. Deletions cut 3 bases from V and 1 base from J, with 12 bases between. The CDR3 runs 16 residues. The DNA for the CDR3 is TGTGCCAGCAGCCAGGGCGGTCCGAGGAACACCGGGGAGCTGTTTTTT. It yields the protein CASSQGGPRNTGELFF.

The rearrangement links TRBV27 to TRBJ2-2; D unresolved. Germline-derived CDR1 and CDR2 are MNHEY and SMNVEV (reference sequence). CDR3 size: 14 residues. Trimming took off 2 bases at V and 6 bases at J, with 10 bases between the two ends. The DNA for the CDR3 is TGTGCCAGCAGTTTACTTCCTGGGGCCGGGGAGCTGTTTTTT. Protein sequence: CASSLLPGAGELFF.

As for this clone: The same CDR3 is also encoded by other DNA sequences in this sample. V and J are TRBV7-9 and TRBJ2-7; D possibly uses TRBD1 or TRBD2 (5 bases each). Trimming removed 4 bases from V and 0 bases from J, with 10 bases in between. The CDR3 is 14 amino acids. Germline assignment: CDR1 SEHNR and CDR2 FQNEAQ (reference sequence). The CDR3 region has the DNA TGTGCCAGCAGCTCCGGGACCGGCTCCTACGAGCAGTACTTC. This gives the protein CASSSGTGSYEQYF.

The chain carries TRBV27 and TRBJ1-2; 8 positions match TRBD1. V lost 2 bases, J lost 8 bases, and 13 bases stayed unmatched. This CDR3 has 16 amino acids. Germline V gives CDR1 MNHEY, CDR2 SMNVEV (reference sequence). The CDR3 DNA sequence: TGTGCCAGCAGTTTACTGACAGGGGTCTCTATTACGGGCTACACCTTC. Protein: CASSLLTGVSITGYTF.

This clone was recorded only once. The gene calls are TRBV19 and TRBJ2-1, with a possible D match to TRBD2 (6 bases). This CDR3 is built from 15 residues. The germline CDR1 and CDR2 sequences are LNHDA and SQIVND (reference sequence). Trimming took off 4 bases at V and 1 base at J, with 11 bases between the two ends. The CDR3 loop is CASSRAGRSYNEQFF. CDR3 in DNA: TGTGCCAGTAGTAGGGCGGGGCGTTCCTACAATGAGCAGTTCTTC. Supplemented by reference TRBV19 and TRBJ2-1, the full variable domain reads DGGITQSPKYLFRKEGQNVTLSCEQNLNHDAMYWYRQDPGQGLRLIYYSQIVNDFQKGDIAEGYSVSREKKESFPLTVTSAQKNPTAFYLCASSRAGRSYNEQFFGPGTRLTVL.

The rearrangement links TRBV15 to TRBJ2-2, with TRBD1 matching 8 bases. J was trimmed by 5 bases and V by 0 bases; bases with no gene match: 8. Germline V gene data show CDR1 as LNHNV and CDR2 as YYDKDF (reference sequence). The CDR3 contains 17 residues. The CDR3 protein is CATSRDPPGGATGELFF. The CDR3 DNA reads TGTGCCACCAGCAGAGATCCCCCAGGGGGCGCGACCGGGGAGCTGTTTTTT.

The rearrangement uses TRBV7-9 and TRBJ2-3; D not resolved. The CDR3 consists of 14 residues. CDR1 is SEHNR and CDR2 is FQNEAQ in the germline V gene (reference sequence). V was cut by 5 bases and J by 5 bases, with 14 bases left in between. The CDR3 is CASSLDTAQDTQYF. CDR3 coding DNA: TGTGCCAGCAGCCTCGATACAGCCCAAGATACGCAGTATTTT.

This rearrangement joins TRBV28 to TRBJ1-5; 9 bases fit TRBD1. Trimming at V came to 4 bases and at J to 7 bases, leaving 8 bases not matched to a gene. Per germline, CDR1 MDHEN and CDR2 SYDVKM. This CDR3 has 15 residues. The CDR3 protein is CASSSSGTGYQPQHF. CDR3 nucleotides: TGTGCCAGCAGTTCAAGTGGGACAGGGTACCAGCCCCAGCATTTT.

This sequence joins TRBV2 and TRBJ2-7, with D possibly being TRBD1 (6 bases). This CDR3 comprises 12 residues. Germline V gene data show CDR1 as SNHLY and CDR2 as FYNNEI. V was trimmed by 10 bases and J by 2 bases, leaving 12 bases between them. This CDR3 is CANSRDTYEQYF. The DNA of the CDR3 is TGTGCCAACTCCCGGGACACCTACGAGCAGTACTTC.

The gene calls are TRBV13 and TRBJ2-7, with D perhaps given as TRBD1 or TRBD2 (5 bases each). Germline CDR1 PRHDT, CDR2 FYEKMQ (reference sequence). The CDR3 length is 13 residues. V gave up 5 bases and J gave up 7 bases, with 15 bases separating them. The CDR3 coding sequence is TGTGCCAGCAGCCGGGACGTAGGCATGGAGCAGTACTTC. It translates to CASSRDVGMEQYF. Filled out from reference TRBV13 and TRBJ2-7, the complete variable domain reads AAGVIQSPRHLIKEKRETATLKCYPIPRHDTVYWYQQGPGQDPQFLISFYEKMQSDKGSIPDRFSAQQFSDYHSELNMSSLELGDSALYFCASSRDVGMEQYFGPGTRLTVT.

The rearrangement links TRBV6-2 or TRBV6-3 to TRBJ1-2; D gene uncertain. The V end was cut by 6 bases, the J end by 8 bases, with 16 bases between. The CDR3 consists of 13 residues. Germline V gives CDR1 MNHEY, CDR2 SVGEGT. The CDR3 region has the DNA TGTGCCAGCAGCCAGTCAGGTACGGGAGGCTACACCTTC. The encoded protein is CASSQSGTGGYTF.

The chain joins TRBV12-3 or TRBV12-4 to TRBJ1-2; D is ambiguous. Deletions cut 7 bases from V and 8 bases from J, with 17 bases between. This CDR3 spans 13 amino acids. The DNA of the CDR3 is TGTGCCAGCACTACCGGCAAGGGATTCGGCTACACCTTC. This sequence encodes CASTTGKGFGYTF.

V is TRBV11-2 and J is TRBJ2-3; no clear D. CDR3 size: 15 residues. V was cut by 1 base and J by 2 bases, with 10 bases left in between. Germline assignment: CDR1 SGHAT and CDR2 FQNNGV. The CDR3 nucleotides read TGTGCCAGCAGCTTAGCACTTCCATCCACAGATACGCAGTATTTT. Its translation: CASSLALPSTDTQYF.

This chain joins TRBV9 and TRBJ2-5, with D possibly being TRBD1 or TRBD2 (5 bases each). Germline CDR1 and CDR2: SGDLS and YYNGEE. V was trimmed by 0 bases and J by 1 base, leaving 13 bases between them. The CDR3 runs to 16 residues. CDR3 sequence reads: CASSVGGWRAQETQYF. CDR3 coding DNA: TGTGCCAGCAGCGTAGGGGGGTGGCGGGCCCAAGAGACCCAGTACTTC.

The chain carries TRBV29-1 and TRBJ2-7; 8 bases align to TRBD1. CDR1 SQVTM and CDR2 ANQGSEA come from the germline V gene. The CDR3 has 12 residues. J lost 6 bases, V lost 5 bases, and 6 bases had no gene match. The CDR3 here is CSVLGQGGEQYF. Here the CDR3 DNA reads TGCAGCGTTCTTGGACAGGGCGGCGAGCAGTACTTC.

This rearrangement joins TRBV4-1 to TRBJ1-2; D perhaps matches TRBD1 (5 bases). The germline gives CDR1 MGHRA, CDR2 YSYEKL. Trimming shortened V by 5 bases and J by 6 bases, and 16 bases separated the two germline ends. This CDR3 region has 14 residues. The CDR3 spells CASSNRAQGDGYTF. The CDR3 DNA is TGCGCCAGCAGCAACCGGGCCCAGGGAGATGGCTACACCTTC.

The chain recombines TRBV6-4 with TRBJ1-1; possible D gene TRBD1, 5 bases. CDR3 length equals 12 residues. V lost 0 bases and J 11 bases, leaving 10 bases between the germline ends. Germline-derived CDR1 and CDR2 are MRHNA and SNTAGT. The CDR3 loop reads CASSDSTAKAFF. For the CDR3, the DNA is TGTGCCAGCAGTGACTCGACAGCCAAGGCTTTCTTT.

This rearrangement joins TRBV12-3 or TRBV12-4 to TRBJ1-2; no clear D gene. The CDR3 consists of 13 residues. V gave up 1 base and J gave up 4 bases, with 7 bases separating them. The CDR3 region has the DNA TGTGCCAGCAGTTTAGGCCGATCCTATGGCTACACCTTC. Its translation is CASSLGRSYGYTF.